These 23 T cell receptor beta chains originate from one sample sequenced in a study of cytomegalovirus exposure and HLA in healthy donors. The study ran its PCR with 60 Vbeta and 13 Jbeta primers. Sequencing used immunoSEQ multiplex PCR; TCRdb keeps in-frame clones, though not all of them. This table holds about 130,000 clones, 65% to 80% found once. The specimen sequenced was PBMCs. These receptors were obtained from a woman aged 60-70 years in good health and CMV-seropositive.

The rearrangement links TRBV5-8 to TRBJ1-2; weak D call: TRBD1 (6 bases). Trimming stripped 2 bases from V and 5 bases from J, with 10 bases between. In germline, CDR1 is SGHTS, CDR2 YDEGEE. CDR3 length equals 13 residues. The CDR3 loop reads CASSFGQNYGYTF. In DNA, the CDR3 is TGTGCCAGCAGCTTCGGACAGAATTATGGCTACACCTTC.

This clone was picked up a small number of times. The gene calls are TRBV19 and TRBJ1-6; 7 nucleotides line up with TRBD1. CDR1 and CDR2 from the germline V gene are LNHDA and SQIVND (reference sequence). The ends lost 5 bases at V and 3 bases at J; junction bases unmatched: 13. This CDR3 spans 18 amino acids. The CDR3 sequence: CASSQDPIQGYYNSPLHF. The CDR3 nucleotides are TGTGCCAGTAGTCAAGACCCGATACAGGGGTACTATAATTCACCCCTCCACTTT.

CDR3 sequence: CASRRDPGREQYF. The CDR3 DNA is TGTGCCAGCAGGCGGGACCCGGGGAGGGAGCAGTACTTC. V and J are TRBV6-5 and TRBJ2-7, with D possibly matching TRBD2 (6 bases). Trimming pared 6 bases from V and 7 bases from J, leaving 16 bases between. Germline CDR1 MNHEY, CDR2 SVGAGI. CDR3 length: 13 residues.

In its sample, this clone was seen a few times. CDR3 in DNA: TGTGCCACCCAGGGAGGACTAGCGTTAATCAATGAGCAGTTCTTC. This codes for CATQGGLALINEQFF. This chain uses TRBV25-1 with TRBJ2-1; 9 bases agree with TRBD2. In germline, CDR1 is MGHDK, CDR2 SYGVNS. The ends lost 10 bases at V and 6 bases at J; junction bases unmatched: 13. The CDR3 runs 15 residues.

The chain joins TRBV5-4 to TRBJ2-5; 7 nucleotides agree with TRBD2. Germline CDR1 is SGHNT and CDR2 is YYREEE (reference sequence). This CDR3 has 13 residues. With V trimmed by 2 bases and J by 5 bases, 3 bases remained unmatched. CDR3 DNA sequence: TGTGCCAGCAGCTTTAAGGGAGGGGAGACCCAGTACTTC. It yields the protein CASSFKGGETQYF.

This chain links TRBV10-2 with TRBJ2-5; D is perhaps TRBD2 (6 bases). From germline, CDR1 is WSHSY and CDR2 SAAADI. The CDR3 contains 14 residues. With 8 bases removed from V and 4 bases from J, the gap between germline ends came to 17 bases. CDR3 region: CASAISGRSETQYF. The CDR3, as DNA: TGCGCCAGCGCCATATCCGGGAGATCAGAGACCCAGTACTTC.

V usage is TRBV20-1 and J usage is TRBJ2-5, with a weak D call TRBD1 (5 bases). Germline CDR1 DFQATT, CDR2 SNEGSKA (reference sequence). The V and J ends lost 7 bases and 5 bases respectively, with 11 bases between them. There are 11 residues in the CDR3. The CDR3 DNA reads TGCAGTGTGGGGCCTAGGGAGACCCAGTACTTC. Protein sequence: CSVGPRETQYF.

The V call is TRBV19, the J call TRBJ2-2; 9 bases line up with TRBD1. The ends lost 6 bases at V and 5 bases at J; junction bases unmatched: 16. The germline gives CDR1 LNHDA, CDR2 SQIVND (reference sequence). This CDR3 has 18 amino acids. The CDR3 reads CASSISGTGLLRTGELFF. Here the CDR3 DNA reads TGTGCCAGTAGCATCTCTGGGACAGGGTTGTTGCGGACCGGGGAGCTGTTTTTT.

This clone appeared once. V gene TRBV5-1 combines with J gene TRBJ2-7; 9 bases are a match to TRBD1. The CDR3 loop spans 13 amino acids. The junction had 1 base not matched to a gene; V was cut back by 4 bases and J by 2 bases. The V gene's germline CDR1 is SGHRS and CDR2 YFSETQ. CDR3 coding DNA: TGCGCCAGCAGCAGACAGGGGGCCTACGAGCAGTACTTC. This codes for CASSRQGAYEQYF.

The chain links TRBV19 to TRBJ1-5, with D perhaps TRBD1 (6 bases). There are 14 residues in the CDR3. The germline V gene encodes CDR1 LNHDA and CDR2 SQIVND (reference sequence). V gave up 7 bases and J gave up 4 bases, with 14 bases separating them. In DNA, the CDR3 is TGTGCCAGTATCCCCTCAACAGGGAATCAGCCCCAGCATTTT. Translating gives CASIPSTGNQPQHF.

This sequence joins TRBV7-9 and TRBJ2-3; 7 bases match TRBD2. Per germline, CDR1 SEHNR and CDR2 FQNEAQ (reference sequence). Trimming took 6 bases from V and 7 from J; bases not matched to a gene: 16. The CDR3 has 16 amino acids. DNA of the CDR3: TGTGCCAGCAGGGATTCCGGGACTACGGGGTGGAATACGCAGTATTTT. Translation gives CASRDSGTTGWNTQYF.

The chain links TRBV2 to TRBJ2-1, with TRBD2 matching 10 bases. J gave up 6 bases and V 5 bases, and 16 bases lay outside the gene matches. This CDR3 spans 18 amino acids. Germline V gene sequence: CDR1 SNHLY, CDR2 FYNNEI. CDR3 sequence: CASSLISGGPQFGNEQFF. In nucleotides, the CDR3 is TGTGCCAGCAGTCTCATTAGCGGGGGGCCGCAATTCGGCAATGAGCAGTTCTTC.

The chain links TRBV19 to TRBJ2-7; 10 bases map to TRBD1. Germline V lookup: CDR1 LNHDA, CDR2 SQIVND (reference sequence). The J segment lost 5 bases and the V segment lost 3 bases, leaving 10 bases of the junction unmatched. The CDR3 covers 16 residues. The CDR3 DNA is TGTGCCAGTAGTATTTACTCGGGACAGGGGTTCAACGAGCAGTACTTC. It is translated as CASSIYSGQGFNEQYF.

In the case of this clone: Distinct nucleotide sequences in the sample also encode this CDR3. The chain uses TRBV4-2 and TRBJ2-7; D is unclear. CDR3 length: 16 residues. Trimming took 3 bases from V and 4 from J, leaving 19 bases between them. Germline values: CDR1 LGHNA, CDR2 YNFKEQ. The CDR3: CASSQFVSGPDYEQYF. CDR3 DNA sequence: TGTGCCAGCAGCCAGTTTGTCAGTGGCCCCGATTACGAGCAGTACTTC.

V and J are TRBV6-5 and TRBJ1-3; 12 bases map to TRBD1. The CDR3 is 15 residues long. After removal of 7 bases from V and 5 bases from J, the junction contained 6 bases not matched to a gene. Germline V gene lookup returns CDR1 MNHEY and CDR2 SVGAGI. This CDR3 is CASTGGQGARNTIYF. DNA of the CDR3: TGTGCCAGCACGGGGGGACAGGGGGCCAGAAACACCATATATTTT.

The chain uses TRBV4-3 and TRBJ2-3; no reliable D call. Germline lookup yields CDR1 LGHNA and CDR2 YSLEER. This CDR3 has 14 amino acids. Trimming removed 4 bases at V and 0 bases at J, with 8 bases between. This CDR3 reads CASSLTPSTDTQYF. The CDR3 DNA follows: TGCGCCAGCAGCCTGACACCTAGCACAGATACGCAGTATTTT.

This rearrangement joins TRBV7-2 to TRBJ1-6, with 8 bases that match TRBD1. There are 15 residues in the CDR3. CDR1 is SGHTA and CDR2 is FQGNSA in the germline V gene. V gave up 0 bases and J gave up 10 bases; unmatched junction bases: 5. CDR3 sequence: CASSLAAGGKSPLHF. CDR3 in DNA: TGTGCCAGCAGCTTAGCGGCAGGGGGCAAATCACCCCTCCACTTT. The full variable domain, completed using reference TRBV7-2 and TRBJ1-6, is GAGVSQSPSNKVTEKGKDVELRCDPISGHTALYWYRQSLGQGLEFLIYFQGNSAPDKSGLPSDRFSAERTGGSVSTLTIQRTQQEDSAVYLCASSLAAGGKSPLHFGNGTRLTVT.

The chain recombines TRBV30 with TRBJ1-2, with 7 bases matching TRBD1. The CDR3 is 12 amino acids. The germline gives CDR1 GTSNPN, CDR2 SVGIG (reference sequence). CDR3 sequence: CTRDRANYGYTF. DNA for the CDR3: TGTACCCGGGACAGAGCTAACTATGGCTACACCTTC.

This sequence joins TRBV19 and TRBJ1-3; D uncertain. The CDR3 contains 13 residues. CDR1 is LNHDA and CDR2 is SQIVND in the germline V gene (reference sequence). The V gene lost 2 bases and the J gene lost 3 bases, with 5 bases spanning the gap. This chain's CDR3 is CASSITYGNTIYF. The CDR3 coding sequence is TGTGCCAGTAGTATAACTTATGGAAACACCATATATTTT.

J is TRBJ1-5 and V is TRBV4-3; D is uncertain. CDR1 LGHNA and CDR2 YSLEER come from the germline V gene. Trimming cost V 4 bases and J 4 bases, with 11 bases left between them. This CDR3 is built from 14 residues. The CDR3 DNA follows: TGCGCCAGCAGCCTGGGCCTAGCTAATCAGCCCCAGCATTTT. It yields the protein CASSLGLANQPQHF.

The J gene is TRBJ2-1, the V gene TRBV7-2; no clear D. V shed 4 bases and J shed 5 bases, with 6 bases lying between them. CDR3 length equals 12 residues. Germline V lookup: CDR1 SGHTA, CDR2 FQGNSA. The CDR3 bases are TGTGCCAGCAGCTCTTGGCACAATGAGCAGTTCTTC. Protein: CASSSWHNEQFF.

This chain uses TRBV25-1 with TRBJ1-1; D gene ambiguous. The V and J ends lost 1 base and 1 base respectively, with 13 bases between them. The CDR3 is made up of 16 amino acids. The germline gives CDR1 MGHDK, CDR2 SYGVNS. CDR3 region: CASSEWAAASNTEAFF. CDR3 in DNA: TGTGCCAGCAGTGAATGGGCAGCAGCCTCGAACACTGAAGCTTTCTTT.

The chain combines TRBV4-3 with TRBJ2-7; 7 nucleotides align to TRBD1. CDR1 and CDR2 from the germline V gene are LGHNA and YSLEER. Trimming took 0 bases from V and 6 from J; bases not matched to a gene: 8. The CDR3 sequence is 15 residues long. The CDR3 reads CASSQEGTASVEQYF. CDR3 nucleotides: TGCGCCAGCAGCCAAGAAGGGACAGCCTCCGTCGAGCAGTACTTC.